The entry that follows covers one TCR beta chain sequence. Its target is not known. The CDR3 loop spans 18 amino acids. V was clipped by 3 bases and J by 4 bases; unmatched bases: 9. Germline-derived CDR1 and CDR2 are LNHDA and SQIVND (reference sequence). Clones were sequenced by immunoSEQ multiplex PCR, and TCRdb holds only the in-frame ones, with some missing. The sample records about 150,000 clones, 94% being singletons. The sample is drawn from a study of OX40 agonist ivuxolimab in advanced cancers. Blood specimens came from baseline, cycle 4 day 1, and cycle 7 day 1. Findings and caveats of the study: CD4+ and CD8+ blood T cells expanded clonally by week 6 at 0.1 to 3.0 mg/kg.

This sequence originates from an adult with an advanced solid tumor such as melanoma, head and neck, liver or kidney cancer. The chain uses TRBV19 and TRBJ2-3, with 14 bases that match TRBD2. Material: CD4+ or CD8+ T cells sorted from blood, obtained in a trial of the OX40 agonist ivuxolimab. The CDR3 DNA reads TGTGCCAGTAGTATTTTGACTAGCGGGGGGGCATACGCAGATACGCAGTATTTT. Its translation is CASSILTSGGAYADTQYF.